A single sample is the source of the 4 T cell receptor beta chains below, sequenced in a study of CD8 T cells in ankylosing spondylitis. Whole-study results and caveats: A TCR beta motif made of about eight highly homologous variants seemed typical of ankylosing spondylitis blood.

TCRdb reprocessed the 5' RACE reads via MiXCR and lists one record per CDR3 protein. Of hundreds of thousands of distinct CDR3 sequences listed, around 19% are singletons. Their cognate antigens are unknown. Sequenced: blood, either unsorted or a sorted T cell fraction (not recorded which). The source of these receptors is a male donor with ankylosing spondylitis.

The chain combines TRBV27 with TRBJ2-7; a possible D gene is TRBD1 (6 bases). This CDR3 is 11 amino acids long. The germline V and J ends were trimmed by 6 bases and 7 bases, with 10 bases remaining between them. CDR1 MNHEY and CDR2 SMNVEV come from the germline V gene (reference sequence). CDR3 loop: CASRQGWEQYF. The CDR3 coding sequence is TGTGCCAGCAGACAGGGCTGGGAGCAGTACTTC.

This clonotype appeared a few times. The CDR3 DNA sequence: TGCGCCAGCAGCCAAGATAGAGTCAGGGACTTCTATGGCTACACCTTC. The encoded protein is CASSQDRVRDFYGYTF. The chain links TRBV4-1 to TRBJ1-2; tentative D call: TRBD1 (5 bases). Germline V CDR1 and CDR2: MGHRA, YSYEKL. The V end was cut by 0 bases, the J end by 4 bases, with 15 bases between. This CDR3 is 16 amino acids long.

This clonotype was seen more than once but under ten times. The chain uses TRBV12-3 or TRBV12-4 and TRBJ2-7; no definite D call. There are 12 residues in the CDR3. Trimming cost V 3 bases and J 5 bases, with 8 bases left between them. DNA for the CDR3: TGTGCCAGCAGTTTGGCCGCGAACGAGCAGTACTTC. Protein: CASSLAANEQYF.

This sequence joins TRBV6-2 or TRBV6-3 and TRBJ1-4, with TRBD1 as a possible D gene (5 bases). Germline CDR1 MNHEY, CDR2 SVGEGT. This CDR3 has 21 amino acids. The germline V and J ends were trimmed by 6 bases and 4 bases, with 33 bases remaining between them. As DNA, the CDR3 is TGTGCCAGCAGCCCCCCCACCTTCGACAGCCCATTACGGAGGTTTAATGAAAAACTGTTTTTT. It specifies CASSPPTFDSPLRRFNEKLFF.